This T cell receptor beta chain was obtained from a study of Ad26.COV2.S vaccination and SARS-CoV-2 variants. Findings and caveats of the study: Possible underestimation of total T cell responses by the TCR breadth and depth analyses was noted. Placebo recipients trailed vaccine recipients in spike-specific TCR breadth. Researchers reported similar non-spike TCR breadth in vaccine and placebo recipients. Reports say spike-specific CD8+ and CD4+ T cell responses covered substantial breadth after vaccination.

Assay: immunoSEQ multiplex PCR; the TCRdb copy retains only in-frame clones and omits some. This sample has over 110,000 clones, with more than 80% found just once. CDR1 is SGHTA, CDR2 FQGNSA, per germline. V was pared by 1 base and J by 8 bases, with 12 bases of the junction left unmatched. CDR3 length: 16 amino acids. Comments on this clone: Its antigen is undetermined.

This sequence joins TRBV7-2 and TRBJ1-2; 8 bases line up with TRBD1. This sequence originates from a human donor who had recovered from COVID-19. Sample: peripheral blood, taken after recovery from COVID-19. CDR3 DNA: TGTGCCAGCAGCTTAGATCCCCTGACCAGGGGGCAAGGCTACACCTTC. Its protein product is CASSLDPLTRGQGYTF.